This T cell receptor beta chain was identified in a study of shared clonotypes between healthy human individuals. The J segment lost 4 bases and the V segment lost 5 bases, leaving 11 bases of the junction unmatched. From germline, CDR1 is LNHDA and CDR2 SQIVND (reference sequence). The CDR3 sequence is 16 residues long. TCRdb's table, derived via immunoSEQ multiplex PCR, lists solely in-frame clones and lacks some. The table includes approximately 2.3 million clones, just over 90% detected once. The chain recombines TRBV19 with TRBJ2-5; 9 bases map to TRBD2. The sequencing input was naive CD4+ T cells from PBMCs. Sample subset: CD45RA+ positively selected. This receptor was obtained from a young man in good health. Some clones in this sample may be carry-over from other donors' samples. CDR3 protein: CASSVTGSGSSETQYF. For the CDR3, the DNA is TGTGCCAGTAGTGTAACAGGTAGCGGGAGTTCAGAGACCCAGTACTTC.